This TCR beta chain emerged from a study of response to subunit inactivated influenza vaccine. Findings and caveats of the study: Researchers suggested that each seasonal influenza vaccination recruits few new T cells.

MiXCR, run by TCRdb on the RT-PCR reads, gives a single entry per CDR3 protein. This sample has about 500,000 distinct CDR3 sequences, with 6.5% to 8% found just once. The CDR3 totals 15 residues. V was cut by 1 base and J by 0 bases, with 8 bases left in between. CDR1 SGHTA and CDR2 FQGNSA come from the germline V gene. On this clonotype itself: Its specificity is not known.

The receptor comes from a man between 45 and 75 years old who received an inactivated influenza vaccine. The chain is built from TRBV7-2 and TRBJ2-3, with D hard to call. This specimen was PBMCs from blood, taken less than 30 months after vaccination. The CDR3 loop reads CASSLVHTSTDTQYF. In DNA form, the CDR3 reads TGTGCCAGCAGCTTAGTACATACTAGCACAGATACGCAGTATTTT.